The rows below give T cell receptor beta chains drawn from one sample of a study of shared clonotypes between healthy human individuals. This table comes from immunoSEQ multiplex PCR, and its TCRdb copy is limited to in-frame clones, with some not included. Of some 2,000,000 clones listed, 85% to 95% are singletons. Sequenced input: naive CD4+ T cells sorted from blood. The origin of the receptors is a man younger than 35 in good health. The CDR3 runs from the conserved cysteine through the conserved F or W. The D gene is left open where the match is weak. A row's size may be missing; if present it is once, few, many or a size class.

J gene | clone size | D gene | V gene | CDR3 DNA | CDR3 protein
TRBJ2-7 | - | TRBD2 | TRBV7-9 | TGTGCCAGCAGCCGTTGGGTAGCGGGAGGGCCTTGGTACGAGCAGTACTTC | CASSRWVAGGPWYEQYF
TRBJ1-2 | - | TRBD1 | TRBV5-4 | TGTGCCAGCAGCATTCGGGACGGGACAGCTAACTATGGCTACACCTTC | CASSIRDGTANYGYTF
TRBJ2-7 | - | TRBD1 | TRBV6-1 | TGTGCCAGCAGCCGGACAGGGGGCTTGTACGAGCAGTACTTC | CASSRTGGLYEQYF
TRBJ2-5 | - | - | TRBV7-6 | TGTGCCAGCAGCCCGAAAGAGACCCAGTACTTC | CASSPKETQYF
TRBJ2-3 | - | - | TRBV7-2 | TGTGCCAGCAGCATTACAGATACGCAGTATTTT | CASSITDTQYF
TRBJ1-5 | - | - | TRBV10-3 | TGTGCCATCAGTGAGCGGGTTAATAGCAATCAGCCCCAGCATTTT | CAISERVNSNQPQHF
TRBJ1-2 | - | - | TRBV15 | TGTGCCACCAGCAGAACGGGGGAAGGATATGGCTACACCTTC | CATSRTGEGYGYTF
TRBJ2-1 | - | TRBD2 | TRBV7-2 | TGTGCCAGCAGCTTAGCAGGACTAGCGGGAGCAAGCGAGCAGTTCTTC | CASSLAGLAGASEQFF
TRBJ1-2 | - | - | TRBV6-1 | TGTGCCAGCAGTGAATCAGGGTTAGGCTACACCTTC | CASSESGLGYTF
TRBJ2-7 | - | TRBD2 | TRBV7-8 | TGTGCCAGCAGTCTCGGTGGACTAGCGCCCTACGAGCAGTACTTC | CASSLGGLAPYEQYF
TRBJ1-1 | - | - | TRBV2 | TGTGCCAGCAGTGAAGGCAGGCCGCGGGGCACTGAAGCTTTCTTT | CASSEGRPRGTEAFF
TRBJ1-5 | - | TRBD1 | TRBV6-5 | TGTGCCAGCAGTTACGCCCAGGGGGATCAGCCCCAGCATTTT | CASSYAQGDQPQHF
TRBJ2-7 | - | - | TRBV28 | TGTGCCAGCAGTTTAATCGGACAGTTGTACGAGCAGTACTTC | CASSLIGQLYEQYF
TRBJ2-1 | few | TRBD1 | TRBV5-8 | TGTGCCAGCAGCTTGGCCCAGGGGGCCTCCTACAATGAGCAGTTCTTC | CASSLAQGASYNEQFF
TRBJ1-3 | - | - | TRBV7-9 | TGTGCCAGCAGCCGTAACTCTGGAAACACCATATATTTT | CASSRNSGNTIYF
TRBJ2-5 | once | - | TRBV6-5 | TGTGCCAGCAGTAACTCCCGACAGGGACTAGGGGAGACCCAGTACTTC | CASSNSRQGLGETQYF
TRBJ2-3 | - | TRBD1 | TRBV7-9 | TGTGCCAGCAGCTACCAGGGGGTGGTTGGCACAGATACGCAGTATTTT | CASSYQGVVGTDTQYF
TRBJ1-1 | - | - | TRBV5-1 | TGCGCCAGCAGCTTGGATCTCGTCGGGGCCCTAGGGAACACTGAAGCTTTCTTT | CASSLDLVGALGNTEAFF
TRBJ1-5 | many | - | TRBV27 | TGTGCCAGCAGTTTAAGCCGCAGCAATCAGCCCCAGCATTTT | CASSLSRSNQPQHF
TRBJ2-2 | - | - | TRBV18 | TGTGCCAGCTCACCGAAGAACACCGGGGAGCTGTTTTTT | CASSPKNTGELFF
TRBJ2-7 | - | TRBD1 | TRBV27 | TGTGCCAGCAGCCGAAAGGGGGACAGGGACTACGAGCAGTACTTC | CASSRKGDRDYEQYF
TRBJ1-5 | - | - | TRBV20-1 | TGCAGTGCTAGCGGAGATCAGCCCCAGCATTTT | CSASGDQPQHF
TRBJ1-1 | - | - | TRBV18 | TGTGCCAGCTCACCAGAGGTCTTGAACACTGAAGCTTTCTTT | CASSPEVLNTEAFF
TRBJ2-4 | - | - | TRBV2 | TGTGCCAGCAGTGAGGTACAGATGGCCAAAAACATTCAGTACTTC | CASSEVQMAKNIQYF
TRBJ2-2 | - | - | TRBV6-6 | TGTGCCAGCAGTTACAACGGGGCCGGGGAGCTGTTTTTT | CASSYNGAGELFF
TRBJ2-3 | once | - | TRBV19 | TGTGCCAGTACTAGCTACACAGATACGCAGTATTTT | CASTSYTDTQYF
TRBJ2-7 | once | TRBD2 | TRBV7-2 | TGTGCCAGCAGCTTTCGACTAGCGGCGGCCTACGAGCAGTACTTC | CASSFRLAAAYEQYF
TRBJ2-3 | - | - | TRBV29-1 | TGCAGCGTTGTCGCAGGCACAGATACGCAGTATTTT | CSVVAGTDTQYF
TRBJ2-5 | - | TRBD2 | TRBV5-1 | TGCGCCAGCAGCTTGGTTACAGCGGGGTTTCAGACCCAGTACTTC | CASSLVTAGFQTQYF
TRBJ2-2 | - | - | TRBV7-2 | TGTGCCAGCAGCTTAGGAGGGAAGAACACCGGGGAGCTGTTTTTT | CASSLGGKNTGELFF
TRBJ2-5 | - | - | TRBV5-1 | TGCGCCAGCAGCTTGGCCTTCGGGGAAGAGACCCAGTACTTC | CASSLAFGEETQYF
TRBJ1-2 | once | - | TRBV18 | TGTGCCAGCTCACCGTTTCCAGGGTCGGACTATGGCTACACCTTC | CASSPFPGSDYGYTF
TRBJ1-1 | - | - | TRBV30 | TGTGCCTGGAGCGCCTCCCCAGGGGCCTTT | CAWSASPGAF